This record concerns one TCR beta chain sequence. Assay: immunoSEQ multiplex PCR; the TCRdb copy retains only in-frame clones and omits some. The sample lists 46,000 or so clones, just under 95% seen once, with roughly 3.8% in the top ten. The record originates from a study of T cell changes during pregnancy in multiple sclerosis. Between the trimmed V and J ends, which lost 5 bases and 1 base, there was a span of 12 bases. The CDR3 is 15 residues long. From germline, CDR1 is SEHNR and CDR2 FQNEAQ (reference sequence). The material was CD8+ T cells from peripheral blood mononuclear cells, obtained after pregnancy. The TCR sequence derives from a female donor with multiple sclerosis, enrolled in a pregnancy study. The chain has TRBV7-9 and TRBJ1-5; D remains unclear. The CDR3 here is CASSKSAESNQPQHF. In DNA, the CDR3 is TGTGCCAGCAGCAAGTCTGCGGAGAGCAATCAGCCCCAGCATTTT.